This entry concerns a single T cell receptor (beta chain). This record belongs to a study of blood T cells in healthy people across ages. Through a sample-barcoded 5' primer and a J-beta primer mix, a second PCR was run for about 6 to 12 cycles. Using its own MiXCR run on the 5' RACE reads, TCRdb lists one record per CDR3 protein. The profile shows around 1,000,000 distinct CDR3 sequences, more than 30% of them singletons. CDR3 length: 13 amino acids. Germline CDR1 MNHEY, CDR2 SVGEGT. The V gene lost 5 bases and the J gene lost 3 bases, with 7 bases spanning the gap. Ten milliliters of peripheral blood were drawn from each donor into EDTA-treated tubes.

What was sequenced was blood. This TCR was recovered from a man younger than 35 in good health. This sequence joins TRBV6-2 or TRBV6-3 and TRBJ2-2; unclear D gene. CDR3 residues: CASSPVYTGELFF. CDR3 nucleotides: TGTGCCAGCAGTCCGGTATACACCGGGGAGCTGTTTTTT.